Below, 14 T cell receptor beta chains from the same sample are listed, as sequenced in a study of blood T cell repertoires in COVID-19. TCRdb's table, derived via immunoSEQ multiplex PCR, lists solely in-frame clones and lacks some. The data hold approximately 200,000 clones, with about 88% observed a single time. Sample: PBMCs or T cells enriched from blood (not recorded which). These receptors were collected from a woman aged 40-49 years with acute COVID-19.

V is TRBV19 and J is TRBJ1-1, with D possibly TRBD1 on 5 matching bases. Germline V gene data show CDR1 as LNHDA and CDR2 as SQIVND (reference sequence). The CDR3 sequence is 14 residues long. The V gene lost 5 bases and the J gene lost 0 bases, with 10 bases spanning the gap. The CDR3 here is CASSGAGMNTEAFF. CDR3 nucleotides: TGTGCCAGTAGTGGGGCAGGGATGAACACTGAAGCTTTCTTT.

This clone was detected once. The chain carries TRBV18 and TRBJ2-2; no clear D gene. Germline assignment: CDR1 KGHSH and CDR2 LQKENI. The CDR3 loop spans 13 amino acids. V dropped 2 bases and J dropped 6 bases, with 7 bases sitting between them. CDR3 sequence (DNA): TGTGCCAGCTCACCAGTTTTAGCCGGGGAGCTGTTTTTT. Protein: CASSPVLAGELFF. Based on the CDR3 plus reference TRBV18 and TRBJ2-2, the full variable domain is NAGVMQNPRHLVRRRGQEARLRCSPMKGHSHVYWYRQLPEEGLKFMVYLQKENIIDESGMPKERFSAEFPKEGPSILRIQQVVRGDSAAYFCASSPVLAGELFFGEGSRLTVL.

The rearrangement joins TRBV28 to TRBJ1-3, with 8 bases that match TRBD1. Trimming removed 4 bases from V and 4 bases from J; junction bases left unmatched: 9. The germline V gene encodes CDR1 MDHEN and CDR2 SYDVKM. There are 16 residues in the CDR3. This chain's CDR3 is CASSSLTGAGGNTIYF. Written as DNA, the CDR3 is TGTGCCAGCAGTTCCTTGACAGGGGCGGGCGGAAACACCATATATTTT.

A single count supports this clone. The V gene is TRBV6-6, the J gene TRBJ1-1, with TRBD1 matching over 9 bases. The CDR3 is 16 residues long. J gave up 7 bases and V 4 bases, and 13 bases lay outside the gene matches. From germline, CDR1 is MNHNY and CDR2 SVGAGI (reference sequence). Here the CDR3 DNA reads TGTGCCAGCAGTTTCCGATGGACAGGGGAGCAGGTTGAAGCTTTCTTT. It encodes CASSFRWTGEQVEAFF.

The chain combines TRBV25-1 with TRBJ1-1; TRBD1 is a possible D gene (6 bases). V was cut by 6 bases and J by 3 bases, with 17 bases left in between. CDR3 length equals 15 residues. The V gene's germline CDR1 is MGHDK and CDR2 SYGVNS. This CDR3 reads CASRARGGAYTEAFF. The CDR3 nucleotides read TGTGCCAGCAGGGCCCGGGGGGGGGCTTACACTGAAGCTTTCTTT.

This chain uses TRBV7-8 with TRBJ2-7, with 8 bases that match TRBD1. Trimming removed 3 bases from V and 2 bases from J; junction bases left unmatched: 6. Germline loops: CDR1 SGHVS, CDR2 FQNEAQ. CDR3 size: 15 residues. The CDR3 nucleotides read TGTGCCAGCAGCTTCGCCGGGACAGGTCCCTACGAGCAGTACTTC. Translation: CASSFAGTGPYEQYF.

V gene TRBV19 combines with J gene TRBJ2-5, with D tentatively TRBD2 (5 bases). V lost 4 bases and J lost 4, with 16 bases in between. This CDR3 comprises 15 residues. The germline V gene encodes CDR1 LNHDA and CDR2 SQIVND (reference sequence). DNA of the CDR3: TGTGCCAGTAGTAGGGTAGCGCTCGGCGGAGAGACCCAGTACTTC. Amino acid sequence: CASSRVALGGETQYF.

J is TRBJ2-7 and V is TRBV7-2; 8 nucleotides line up with TRBD1. Germline CDR1 is SGHTA and CDR2 is FQGNSA. The CDR3 sequence is 14 residues long. J lost 7 bases, V lost 5 bases, and 10 bases had no gene match. CDR3 bases: TGTGCCAGCAGCCCTCGACAGGGGTTGCGAGAGCAGTACTTC. Encoded protein: CASSPRQGLREQYF.

This chain connects TRBV9 to TRBJ1-1, with a weak D call TRBD1 (6 bases). The germline gives CDR1 SGDLS, CDR2 YYNGEE. Trimming took off 4 bases at V and 0 bases at J, with 10 bases between the two ends. This CDR3 comprises 14 residues. CDR3 DNA sequence: TGTGCCAGCAGCTCAGGGGACATGAACACTGAAGCTTTCTTT. Encoded protein: CASSSGDMNTEAFF.

The chain is built from TRBV2 and TRBJ2-2; D unclear. Per the germline V gene, CDR1 is SNHLY and CDR2 is FYNNEI. The germline V and J ends were trimmed by 5 bases and 7 bases, with 11 bases remaining between them. The CDR3 is made up of 13 amino acids. Here the CDR3 DNA reads TGTGCCAGCAGTTCCTCCCAGGTCGGGGAGCTGTTTTTT. Encoded protein: CASSSSQVGELFF.

CDR3 protein: CSVTLAGLMDEQFF. The CDR3 nucleotides read TGCAGCGTTACACTAGCGGGGTTAATGGATGAGCAGTTCTTC. The rearrangement joins TRBV29-1 to TRBJ2-1, with 10 bases matching TRBD2. The ends lost 5 bases at V and 8 bases at J; junction bases unmatched: 9. CDR1 is SQVTM and CDR2 is ANQGSEA in the germline V gene. This CDR3 contains 14 residues.

Here the CDR3 reads CASSVRGAEKLFF. The CDR3 DNA is TGTGCCAGCAGTGTCCGTGGGGCTGAAAAACTGTTTTTT. This sequence joins TRBV2 and TRBJ1-4, with D perhaps matching TRBD1 (5 bases). Germline CDR1 is SNHLY and CDR2 is FYNNEI. The CDR3 is made up of 13 amino acids. V was pared by 4 bases and J by 7 bases, with 10 bases between. Full variable domain (missing parts from reference TRBV2 and TRBJ1-4): EPEVTQTPSHQVTQMGQEVILRCVPISNHLYFYWYRQILGQKVEFLVSFYNNEISEKSEIFDDQFSVERPDGSNFTLKIRSTKLEDSAMYFCASSVRGAEKLFFGSGTQLSVL.

The chain joins TRBV6-6 to TRBJ1-5; no clear D. Looked up from germline, CDR1 is MNHNY and CDR2 is SVGAGI (reference sequence). The CDR3 runs to 15 residues. V lost 5 bases to trimming and J lost 1 base, with 12 bases between them. The CDR3 reads CASSPYGDSNQPQHF. In DNA, the CDR3 is TGTGCCAGCAGTCCCTATGGAGACAGCAATCAGCCCCAGCATTTT.

This chain links TRBV20-1 with TRBJ2-1, with D perhaps TRBD2 (6 bases). The CDR3 loop spans 13 amino acids. Trimming cost V 3 bases and J 7 bases, with 13 bases left between them. CDR1 and CDR2 from the germline V gene are DFQATT and SNEGSKA (reference sequence). In nucleotides, the CDR3 is TGCAGTGCTAGTCGCGGGATTGGAAATGAGCAGTTCTTC. Translation: CSASRGIGNEQFF.